The present entry profiles one TCR beta chain with its context. Its antigen is unidentified. This sample stems from a study of cytomegalovirus exposure and HLA in healthy donors. Study-wide points: Common viral pathogens were later found to be apparently linked to several of the most significant clusters. In a later analysis, a missense DCLRE1C variant was linked to TCR beta V- and J-gene trimming.

The V and J ends lost 2 bases and 7 bases, in that order; junction bases with no gene match: 13. Germline V gives CDR1 MNHNS, CDR2 SASEGT. This CDR3 spans 16 amino acids. Each donor was healthy, and each was a bone marrow donor. In the PCR, 60 Vbeta and 13 Jbeta primers were used. Repertoires were generated with immunoSEQ multiplex PCR, while TCRdb's copy carries only in-frame clones and drops some. The table shows around 190,000 clones, with about 90% occurring only once. The J gene is TRBJ1-2, the V gene TRBV6-1, with 7 bases matching TRBD1. The sequence was obtained from a boy younger than 10 in good health and CMV-seronegative. The sample was PBMCs. The CDR3, as DNA: TGTGCCAGCAGTGAAATCAGGGGGTGGGGGTTTAGTGGCTACACCTTC. Its translation: CASSEIRGWGFSGYTF.